This TCR beta chain was observed in a study of shared clonotypes between healthy human individuals. Note on this clone: Antigen: not known.

The protocol was immunoSEQ multiplex PCR, while the TCRdb copy is restricted to in-frame clones and leaves out a portion. The sample holds over 2 million clones, about nine tenths seen once. Study-wide points: The generation probabilities recorded for non-shared clonotypes fell below those of clonotypes shared by all four donors. Among a handful of donors, about 5% of naive CD4 clonotypes were found in common. Estimated richness values were generally larger in naive subsets than in memory subsets. Limited genetic and exposure-history diversity came from having few donors.

The receptor comes from a man between 18 and 35 years old in good health. Some clones in this sample may be carry-over from other donors' samples. The specimen was naive CD4+ T cells from PBMCs. As to subset: CD45RA+ positively selected.

CDR3 loop: CASSVVSRETQYF. The CDR3 DNA is TGTGCCAGCAGCGTAGTCTCCCGAGAGACCCAGTACTTC. The genes are TRBV9 and TRBJ2-5; D remains unclear. CDR1 is SGDLS, CDR2 YYNGEE, per germline. The CDR3 totals 13 residues. The V end was cut by 0 bases, the J end by 4 bases, with 7 bases between.